These 9 T cell receptor beta chains share one sample of origin, sequenced in a study of blood T cell repertoires in COVID-19. Libraries were prepared by immunoSEQ multiplex PCR; TCRdb keeps only in-frame clonotypes and omits some of them. The table lists about 260,000 clones, roughly 84% of them singletons, with more than 1.5% in the top ten. The source material was peripheral blood. The receptors derive from a woman aged 40 to 50 who had recovered from COVID-19.

The chain combines TRBV18 with TRBJ2-3; 9 positions match TRBD1. The CDR3 length is 16 residues. V dropped 0 bases and J dropped 5; count of bases not matched to a gene: 6. Germline CDR1 and CDR2: KGHSH and LQKENI. The CDR3 DNA sequence: TGTGCCAGCTCACCACCGGCGGGGACAGGGCTAGATACGCAGTATTTT. It specifies CASSPPAGTGLDTQYF.

V usage is TRBV18 and J usage is TRBJ2-5, with 7 bases identical to TRBD2. The CDR3 is 13 amino acids. Looked up from germline, CDR1 is KGHSH and CDR2 is LQKENI. The ends lost 3 bases at V and 4 bases at J; junction bases unmatched: 2. The CDR3 loop reads CASSPGGRETQYF. The CDR3 DNA is TGTGCCAGCTCACCGGGGGGGAGAGAGACCCAGTACTTC.

The chain carries TRBV7-6 and TRBJ2-5; D is unclear. The CDR3 runs 15 residues. Per germline, CDR1 SGHVS and CDR2 FNYEAQ. Trimming pared 6 bases from V and 5 bases from J, leaving 19 bases between. The CDR3 region is CASSRQPQYWETQYF. Here the CDR3 DNA reads TGTGCCAGCAGTCGACAACCCCAGTACTGGGAGACCCAGTACTTC.

The chain couples TRBV7-9 to TRBJ1-2, with no clear D. The CDR3 extends over 13 amino acids. Germline loops: CDR1 SEHNR, CDR2 FQNEAQ (reference sequence). Trimming shortened V by 5 bases and J by 6 bases, and 13 bases separated the two germline ends. The DNA of the CDR3 is TGTGCCAGCAGCGTATATTCTAGTAATGGCTACACCTTC. Protein product: CASSVYSSNGYTF. Together with reference TRBV7-9 and TRBJ1-2, the CDR3 gives the full variable domain: DTGVSQNPRHKITKRGQNVTFRCDPISEHNRLYWYRQTLGQGPEFLTYFQNEAQLEKSRLLSDRFSAERPKGSFSTLEIQRTEQGDSAMYLCASSVYSSNGYTFGSGTRLTVV.

The CDR3 DNA is TGCGCCAGCAGCCAAGGGGGCAGGGTCAGACGACAGTTCTTC. It yields the protein CASSQGGRVRRQFF. The chain carries TRBV4-1 and TRBJ2-1, with TRBD1 as a possible D gene (5 bases). Trimming removed 1 base from V and 13 bases from J, with 17 bases in between. The germline V gene has CDR1 MGHRA and CDR2 YSYEKL. This CDR3 contains 14 residues.

The chain carries TRBV24-1 and TRBJ2-5; TRBD1 is a possible D gene (6 bases). Germline V gene data show CDR1 as KGHDR and CDR2 as SFDVKD. This CDR3 is 15 amino acids long. Trimming took off 4 bases at V and 3 bases at J, with 14 bases between the two ends. In DNA form, the CDR3 reads TGTGCCACCAGTGACGCAGGGGCCGGGAAAGAGACCCAGTACTTC. Translation gives CATSDAGAGKETQYF.

This chain connects TRBV6-6 to TRBJ2-1; the match to TRBD2 covers 7 bases. The CDR3 consists of 15 residues. J lost 14 bases, V lost 2 bases, and 15 bases had no gene match. The germline V gene has CDR1 MNHNY and CDR2 SVGAGI (reference sequence). The CDR3 coding sequence is TGTGCCAGCAGTTACGGGAGGGGCGACCTCGCCGGGGAGTTCTTC. Translation gives CASSYGRGDLAGEFF.

This chain links TRBV6-6 with TRBJ2-3, with D possibly TRBD2 on 5 matching bases. The ends were cut back, 8 bases at V and 2 bases at J, with 14 bases in the middle. Germline CDR1 reads MNHNY; CDR2 reads SVGAGI (reference sequence). The CDR3 is 14 residues long. CDR3 amino acids: CASSVGDVTDTQYF. The CDR3 DNA sequence: TGTGCCAGCTCCGTCGGGGATGTCACAGATACGCAGTATTTT.

Only one count was recorded for this clone. The chain recombines TRBV10-3 with TRBJ2-1, with 12 nucleotides matching TRBD2. CDR3 length equals 19 residues. Losses at the gene ends were 3 bases for V and 0 bases for J; bases not matched to a gene: 9. From germline, CDR1 is ENHRY and CDR2 SYGVKD. The CDR3 DNA reads TGTGCCATCAGTGAAGAACTAGCGGGGGGCACGAGCTCCTACAATGAGCAGTTCTTC. It translates to CAISEELAGGTSSYNEQFF.